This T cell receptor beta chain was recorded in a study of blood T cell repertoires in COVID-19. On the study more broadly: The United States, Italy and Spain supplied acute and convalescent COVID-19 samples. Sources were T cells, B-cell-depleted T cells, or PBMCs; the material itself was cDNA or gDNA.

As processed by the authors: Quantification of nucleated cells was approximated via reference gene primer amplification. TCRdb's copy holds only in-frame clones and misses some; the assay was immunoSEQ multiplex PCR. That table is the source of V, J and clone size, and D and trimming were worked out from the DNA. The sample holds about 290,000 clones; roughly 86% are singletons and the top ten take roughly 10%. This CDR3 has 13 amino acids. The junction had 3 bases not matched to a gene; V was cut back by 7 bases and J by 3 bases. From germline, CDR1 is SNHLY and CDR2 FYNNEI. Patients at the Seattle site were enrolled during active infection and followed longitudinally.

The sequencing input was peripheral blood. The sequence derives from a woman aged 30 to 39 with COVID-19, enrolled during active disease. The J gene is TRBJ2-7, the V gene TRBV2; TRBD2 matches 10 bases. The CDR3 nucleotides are TGTGCCAGCATGGCTAGCGGGGGCTACGAGCAGTACTTC. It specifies CASMASGGYEQYF.